The next 21 T cell receptor beta chains were all read from a single sample in a study of shared clonotypes between healthy human individuals. Clones were read by immunoSEQ multiplex PCR, and TCRdb kept only the in-frame ones, dropping some. The sample has hundreds of thousands of clones, about two thirds seen once. The sample was memory CD4+ T cells sorted from blood. Subset denoted: CD45RA-negative fraction. The origin of the receptors is a woman aged 25-40 years in good health.

The V call is TRBV9, the J call TRBJ2-7; 8 bases match TRBD1. The V and J ends lost 0 bases and 3 bases, in that order; junction bases with no gene match: 5. This CDR3 is built from 15 residues. Germline V gives CDR1 SGDLS, CDR2 YYNGEE. The CDR3 nucleotides are TGTGCCAGCAGCGTAGGGGGCACAGGGGGCTACGAGCAGTACTTC. Protein: CASSVGGTGGYEQYF.

V gene TRBV7-2 combines with J gene TRBJ2-7; weak D call: TRBD1 (5 bases). Germline V gene data show CDR1 as SGHTA and CDR2 as FQGNSA. V gave up 7 bases and J gave up 5 bases, with 15 bases separating them. The CDR3 spans 13 residues. The CDR3 sequence: CASTRLGAHEQYF. Here the CDR3 DNA reads TGTGCCAGCACTCGGCTAGGGGCCCACGAGCAGTACTTC.

The chain joins TRBV28 to TRBJ1-2, with 7 bases identical to TRBD1. Germline V gene lookup returns CDR1 MDHEN and CDR2 SYDVKM. V dropped 1 base and J dropped 6; count of bases not matched to a gene: 8. This CDR3 region has 15 residues. CDR3 sequence: CASSLFQGGTDGYTF. Here the CDR3 DNA reads TGTGCCAGCAGTTTATTCCAGGGGGGCACGGATGGCTACACCTTC.

This clone was detected a few times. The chain recombines TRBV6-1 with TRBJ2-3, with 8 nucleotides matching TRBD2. V was pared by 2 bases and J by 3 bases, with 7 bases of the junction left unmatched. The germline V gene has CDR1 MNHNS and CDR2 SASEGT. This CDR3 region has 16 residues. CDR3 in amino acids: CASSEFRAGVTDTQYF. CDR3 bases: TGTGCCAGCAGTGAATTTCGAGCGGGAGTTACAGATACGCAGTATTTT.

Concerning this clone: A far larger clone is only one base removed, so a read error is likely. The CDR3 DNA sequence: TGCGCCAGCAACCGGGGGAGTGGAGATCAGCCCCAGCATTTT. It is translated as CASNRGSGDQPQHF. The chain employs TRBV5-1 and TRBJ1-5; D possibly corresponds to TRBD1 (5 bases). This CDR3 has 14 amino acids. CDR1 is SGHRS and CDR2 is YFSETQ in the germline V gene. V was shortened by 6 bases and J by 5 bases, with 15 bases between the two germline ends. The whole variable domain, filled in from reference TRBV5-1 and TRBJ1-5, reads KAGVTQTPRYLIKTRGQQVTLSCSPISGHRSVSWYQQTPGQGLQFLFEYFSETQRNKGNFPGRFSGRQFSNSRSEMNVSTLELGDSALYLCASNRGSGDQPQHFGDGTRLSIL.

With regard to this clone: The identical CDR3 is also encoded by other nucleotide sequences in the sample. This chain uses TRBV5-1 with TRBJ1-1; D is unresolved. Germline V CDR1 and CDR2: SGHRS, YFSETQ. This CDR3 has 15 amino acids. Trimming pared 0 bases from V and 0 bases from J, leaving 9 bases between. The CDR3 reads CASSLGSLLNTEAFF. In DNA form, the CDR3 reads TGCGCCAGCAGCTTGGGCAGTTTACTGAACACTGAAGCTTTCTTT.

The rearrangement links TRBV18 to TRBJ1-4; TRBD1 matches 8 bases. The V and J ends lost 4 bases and 7 bases, in that order; junction bases with no gene match: 11. Germline CDR1 is KGHSH and CDR2 is LQKENI. CDR3 length equals 16 residues. The CDR3 DNA follows: TGTGCCAGCTCACTTTTCGATAGCGGGACAGGTGAAAAACTGTTTTTT. Its protein is CASSLFDSGTGEKLFF.

With respect to this clone: This sample also contains other DNA sequences that code for the same CDR3. The gene calls are TRBV5-1 and TRBJ1-1, with D uncertain. V shed 0 bases and J shed 1 base, with 10 bases lying between them. The germline gives CDR1 SGHRS, CDR2 YFSETQ. The CDR3 loop spans 15 amino acids. The CDR3 DNA is TGCGCCAGCAGCTTGGGTTCTGGGCCGAACACTGAAGCTTTCTTT. It translates to CASSLGSGPNTEAFF.

For this clone: The sample carries other DNA sequences with the same CDR3. The CDR3 sequence is CASSLAPGVNTEAFF. As DNA, the CDR3 is TGTGCCAGCAGCTTAGCGCCGGGGGTGAACACTGAAGCTTTCTTT. V and J are TRBV7-9 and TRBJ1-1; D possibly corresponds to TRBD1 (5 bases). V dropped 0 bases and J dropped 0 bases, with 8 bases sitting between them. This CDR3 has 15 residues. Germline V gene lookup returns CDR1 SEHNR and CDR2 FQNEAQ (reference sequence).

V and J are TRBV7-9 and TRBJ2-5; perhaps D is TRBD1 or TRBD2 (6 bases each). Germline CDR1 is SEHNR and CDR2 is FQNEAQ (reference sequence). Trimming took off 5 bases at V and 9 bases at J, with 19 bases between the two ends. There are 14 residues in the CDR3. CDR3 coding DNA: TGTGCCAGCAGCAGGGGGGAGTGGGGAGCGGCCCAGTACTTC. Protein product: CASSRGEWGAAQYF.

The V call is TRBV6-1, the J call TRBJ1-6; 7 nucleotides line up with TRBD1. The CDR3 has 13 amino acids. Germline trimming cut 6 bases from V and 10 bases from J; bases unmatched to any gene: 6. Germline V gene data show CDR1 as MNHNS and CDR2 as SASEGT. CDR3 in DNA: TGTGCCAGCAGACGGGACAGCGGGTCACCCCTCCACTTT. This encodes CASRRDSGSPLHF.

The J gene is TRBJ2-2, the V gene TRBV7-2; tentative D call: TRBD1 (5 bases). With 8 bases removed from V and 9 bases from J, the gap between germline ends came to 10 bases. Germline values: CDR1 SGHTA, CDR2 FQGNSA. This CDR3 is 11 amino acids long. CDR3 amino acids: CASVYRRELFF. The CDR3 bases are TGTGCCAGCGTGTACAGGCGGGAGCTGTTTTTT.

This chain uses TRBV28 with TRBJ1-4; D uncertain. The CDR3 sequence is 15 residues long. V was pared by 5 bases and J by 8 bases, with 18 bases between. Germline V gene data show CDR1 as MDHEN and CDR2 as SYDVKM. Here the CDR3 reads CASSPWSLGGEKLFF. DNA of the CDR3: TGTGCCAGCAGTCCCTGGTCTCTGGGCGGAGAAAAACTGTTTTTT.

This chain links TRBV29-1 with TRBJ1-2, with D possibly TRBD1 on 6 matching bases. V was cut by 2 bases and J by 8 bases, with 12 bases left in between. Germline V gene lookup returns CDR1 SQVTM and CDR2 ANQGSEA. The length of the CDR3 is 12 residues. As DNA, the CDR3 is TGCAGCGTTGAAAGGACAGCAAAGGGCTACACCTTC. This gives the protein CSVERTAKGYTF.

This chain joins TRBV6-5 and TRBJ2-7; D call uncertain. Trimming took off 3 bases at V and 3 bases at J, with 3 bases between the two ends. Germline assignment: CDR1 MNHEY and CDR2 SVGAGI. CDR3 length: 11 amino acids. In nucleotides, the CDR3 is TGTGCCAGCAGTTATCTCTACGAGCAGTACTTC. Encoded protein: CASSYLYEQYF.

Concerning this clone itself: This specimen includes other DNA sequences encoding the same CDR3. This chain links TRBV28 with TRBJ2-1; possible D gene TRBD2, 6 bases. The CDR3 contains 15 residues. CDR1 is MDHEN, CDR2 SYDVKM, per germline. V gave up 6 bases and J gave up 3 bases, with 15 bases separating them. The CDR3 is CASRRSGSGYNEQFF. CDR3 DNA: TGTGCCAGCAGGCGTAGCGGAAGCGGCTACAATGAGCAGTTCTTC. The full variable domain, rest sourced from reference TRBV28 and TRBJ2-1, is DVKVTQSSRYLVKRTGEKVFLECVQDMDHENMFWYRQDPGLGLRLIYFSYDVKMKEKGDIPEGYSVSREKKERFSLILESASTNQTSMYLCASRRSGSGYNEQFFGPGTRLTVL.

V and J are TRBV7-9 and TRBJ1-2, with unresolved D. CDR3 length: 13 amino acids. V was trimmed by 0 bases and J by 6 bases, leaving 8 bases between them. Per germline, CDR1 SEHNR and CDR2 FQNEAQ (reference sequence). The CDR3 DNA reads TGTGCCAGCAGCTTAGCAGGGAAACATGGCTACACCTTC. This translates into CASSLAGKHGYTF. The full variable domain, with the rest looked up from reference TRBV7-9 and TRBJ1-2, is DTGVSQNPRHKITKRGQNVTFRCDPISEHNRLYWYRQTLGQGPEFLTYFQNEAQLEKSRLLSDRFSAERPKGSFSTLEIQRTEQGDSAMYLCASSLAGKHGYTFGSGTRLTVV.

This clone was seen once. The V call is TRBV30, the J call TRBJ1-4; perhaps TRBD1 as D (5 bases). V lost 3 bases and J lost 4, with 15 bases in between. The length of the CDR3 is 15 residues. CDR1 and CDR2 (germline): GTSNPN, SVGIG (reference sequence). CDR3 DNA: TGTGCCTGGAGCCTAGTACAGAGGGGTAATGAAAAACTGTTTTTT. Amino acid sequence: CAWSLVQRGNEKLFF.

On this clone itself: The same CDR3 can be traced to other DNA sequences in this sample. J is TRBJ2-5 and V is TRBV18, with D perhaps matching TRBD2 (6 bases). CDR1 and CDR2 from the germline V gene are KGHSH and LQKENI. The V end lost 1 base, the J end lost 4 bases, and 7 bases lay between the germline ends. This CDR3 region has 13 residues. CDR3 protein: CASSPQGGETQYF. The DNA of the CDR3 is TGTGCCAGCTCACCACAGGGAGGAGAGACCCAGTACTTC.

This clone was seen only a few times. The V call is TRBV19, the J call TRBJ1-2; 8 bases line up with TRBD1. Looked up from germline, CDR1 is LNHDA and CDR2 is SQIVND (reference sequence). CDR3 length: 14 amino acids. Trimming cost V 1 base and J 7 bases; bases outside gene matches: 5. In nucleotides, the CDR3 is TGTGCCAGTAGTATAGGACAGGGGCCTAGTGGCTACACCTTC. Translating gives CASSIGQGPSGYTF.

The chain couples TRBV4-1 to TRBJ2-5, with D hard to call. The J call may be incorrect, as the DNA end agrees better with TRBJ2-7. This CDR3 is built from 12 residues. Germline CDR1 MGHRA, CDR2 YSYEKL. CDR3 region: CASSPNRREQYF. As DNA, the CDR3 is TGCGCCAGCAGCCCCAACAGACGCGAGCAGTACTTC.